The 29 T cell receptor beta chains listed next were all sequenced from one sample in a study of T cells of healthy individuals. TCRdb analysed the 5' RACE reads with MiXCR anew, one entry per CDR3 protein. The sample consists of tens of thousands of distinct CDR3 sequences, around 15% of them appearing once. The receptors stem from a human donor in good health.

This clonotype showed up many times. The genes are TRBV10-3 and TRBJ2-1, with 11 bases matching TRBD2. The CDR3 extends over 15 amino acids. V shed 2 bases and J 6 bases; nucleotides not matched to a gene: 3. From germline, CDR1 is ENHRY and CDR2 SYGVKD. The DNA for the CDR3 is TGTGCCATCAGTGAGGTGGGGACTAGCGGCAATGAGCAGTTCTTC. This codes for CAISEVGTSGNEQFF.

This clonotype occurred a few times. This chain links TRBV3-1 with TRBJ2-2; maybe TRBD2 (5 bases). The ends were cut back, 1 base at V and 6 bases at J, with 6 bases in the middle. The CDR3 totals 13 residues. CDR1 and CDR2 (germline): LGHDT, YNNKEL (reference sequence). CDR3 in amino acids: CASSQGGSGELFF. CDR3 DNA sequence: TGTGCCAGCAGCCAAGGAGGGTCCGGGGAGCTGTTTTTT. The variable domain in full, completed from reference TRBV3-1 and TRBJ2-2, reads DTAVSQTPKYLVTQMGNDKSIKCEQNLGHDTMYWYKQDSKKFLKIMFSYNNKELIINETVPNRFSPKSPDKAHLNLHINSLELGDSAVYFCASSQGGSGELFFGEGSRLTVL.

This clonotype was counted only a few times. J is TRBJ1-3 and V is TRBV4-1, with 7 bases aligning to TRBD1. The CDR3 is 16 residues long. The V segment lost 5 bases and the J segment 2 bases; nucleotides outside the gene matches: 9. Germline CDR1 is MGHRA and CDR2 is YSYEKL. The CDR3 loop reads CASSGRQGGAGNTIYF. CDR3 in DNA: TGCGCCAGCAGCGGCCGACAGGGTGGAGCTGGAAACACCATATATTTT.

This clonotype has more than one count but fewer than ten. The chain recombines TRBV9 with TRBJ2-1; TRBD2 aligns across 7 bases. Per the germline V gene, CDR1 is SGDLS and CDR2 is YYNGEE. The ends lost 0 bases at V and 9 bases at J; junction bases unmatched: 9. CDR3 size: 15 residues. CDR3 nucleotide sequence: TGTGCCAGCAGCGTAGGGGGGACTACGGGCGGTGAGCAGTTCTTC. Amino acids: CASSVGGTTGGEQFF.

The chain uses TRBV6-2 or TRBV6-3 and TRBJ2-1; D gene ambiguous. This CDR3 has 15 amino acids. V lost 4 bases and J lost 1, with 11 bases in between. Germline loops: CDR1 MNHEY, CDR2 SVGEGT. DNA of the CDR3: TGTGCCAGCAGTTCTTTCGGTTTGTCCTACAATGAGCAGTTCTTC. It translates to CASSSFGLSYNEQFF.

This clonotype was found many times. The rearrangement uses TRBV2 and TRBJ2-3; TRBD1 or TRBD2 may be the D gene (5 bases each). Between the trimmed V and J ends, which lost 10 bases and 2 bases, there was a span of 16 bases. This CDR3 is 14 amino acids long. The germline CDR1 and CDR2 sequences are SNHLY and FYNNEI. The CDR3 DNA reads TGTGCCACGATGGGACCGGGTCTCACAGATACGCAGTATTTT. It is translated as CATMGPGLTDTQYF.

This sequence joins TRBV18 and TRBJ1-5, with TRBD1 as a possible D gene (5 bases). Germline assignment: CDR1 KGHSH and CDR2 LQKENI. With 3 bases removed from V and 5 bases from J, the gap between germline ends came to 14 bases. The CDR3 loop spans 15 amino acids. The CDR3 loop reads CASSPAGPADQPQHF. The CDR3 coding sequence is TGTGCCAGCTCACCCGCAGGGCCGGCGGATCAGCCCCAGCATTTT. Looking up the rest from reference TRBV18 and TRBJ1-5 gives the full variable domain: NAGVMQNPRHLVRRRGQEARLRCSPMKGHSHVYWYRQLPEEGLKFMVYLQKENIIDESGMPKERFSAEFPKEGPSILRIQQVVRGDSAAYFCASSPAGPADQPQHFGDGTRLSIL.

This clonotype was observed at least ten times. Written as DNA, the CDR3 is TGCGCCAGCAGCCAAGTCTGGGACGGCAATCAGCCCCAGCATTTT. Amino acid sequence: CASSQVWDGNQPQHF. J is TRBJ1-5 and V is TRBV4-1; tentative D call: TRBD1 (5 bases). The length of the CDR3 is 15 residues. Trimming stripped 1 base from V and 2 bases from J, with 9 bases between. In germline, CDR1 is MGHRA, CDR2 YSYEKL.

This clonotype came up many times. This chain joins TRBV29-1 and TRBJ2-5; TRBD2 matches 8 bases. This CDR3 region has 12 residues. Germline-derived CDR1 and CDR2 are SQVTM and ANQGSEA. V gave up 6 bases and J gave up 3 bases; unmatched junction bases: 3. The CDR3 here is CSVELAEETQYF. The CDR3 nucleotides read TGCAGCGTGGAACTAGCGGAAGAGACCCAGTACTTC.

In this sample, this clonotype turned up many times. CDR3 coding DNA: TGTGCCAGCAGTCCTCAGGGTCCCGAGCAGTACTTC. Protein sequence: CASSPQGPEQYF. This sequence joins TRBV6-6 and TRBJ2-7; tentative D call: TRBD1 (5 bases). Per germline, CDR1 MNHNY and CDR2 SVGAGI (reference sequence). Trimming stripped 5 bases from V and 6 bases from J, with 11 bases between. CDR3 length equals 12 residues.

The sample holds a few counts of this clonotype. The DNA of the CDR3 is TGTGCCAGCAGTTACGGGGGGAGCCAAGAGACCCAGTACTTC. It yields the protein CASSYGGSQETQYF. The chain links TRBV6-6 to TRBJ2-5, with a tentative D call TRBD2 (6 bases). The ends were cut back, 2 bases at V and 1 base at J, with 8 bases in the middle. The CDR3 length is 14 residues. Germline CDR1 is MNHNY and CDR2 is SVGAGI (reference sequence).

This CDR3 is CAIRDVRPPETQYF. CDR3 DNA sequence: TGTGCCATCAGAGACGTCCGCCCCCCGGAGACCCAGTACTTC. This chain uses TRBV10-3 with TRBJ2-5; D gene uncertain. The CDR3 is made up of 14 amino acids. Germline CDR1 reads ENHRY; CDR2 reads SYGVKD. V lost 6 bases and J lost 5, with 16 bases in between.

This clonotype occurred many times. The V and J genes are TRBV29-1 and TRBJ2-3; tentative D call: TRBD2 (6 bases). Germline lookup yields CDR1 SQVTM and CDR2 ANQGSEA. V gave up 4 bases and J gave up 0 bases, with 11 bases separating them. The CDR3 covers 14 residues. The CDR3 protein is CSVARDSSTDTQYF. CDR3 DNA sequence: TGCAGCGTTGCCCGGGACTCCAGCACAGATACGCAGTATTTT.

In this sample, this clonotype turned up a few times. V is TRBV20-1 and J is TRBJ1-2, with 7 bases fitting TRBD1. The CDR3 spans 14 residues. V shed 5 bases and J 0 bases; nucleotides not matched to a gene: 6. Germline-derived CDR1 and CDR2 are DFQATT and SNEGSKA (reference sequence). The DNA for the CDR3 is TGCAGTGCTCCTGACAGGGAGGCTAACTATGGCTACACCTTC. It codes for CSAPDREANYGYTF.

Only a few counts were recorded for this clonotype. The V and J genes are TRBV5-1 and TRBJ2-7; possibly TRBD1 or TRBD2 for D (5 bases each). CDR1 and CDR2 (germline): SGHRS, YFSETQ. The V end lost 0 bases, the J end lost 3 bases, and 16 bases lay between the germline ends. The CDR3 length is 16 residues. The CDR3 DNA is TGCGCCAGCAGCTTGGGGGACCTTTCTGGAAACTACGAGCAGTACTTC. Protein: CASSLGDLSGNYEQYF.

The table lists this clonotype with many counts. The V call is TRBV3-1, the J call TRBJ2-4, with D unclear. The CDR3 totals 19 residues. The V gene's germline CDR1 is LGHDT and CDR2 YNNKEL (reference sequence). Trimming removed 4 bases at V and 0 bases at J, with 22 bases between. The CDR3 protein is CASSLKSSWAPLAKNIQYF. CDR3 bases: TGTGCCAGCAGCCTGAAGTCGTCTTGGGCGCCGTTAGCCAAAAACATTCAGTACTTC.

In its sample, this clonotype was seen many times. The rearrangement uses TRBV20-1 and TRBJ2-1; a possible D gene is TRBD1 (6 bases). Trimming took off 0 bases at V and 7 bases at J, with 19 bases between the two ends. Germline CDR1 and CDR2: DFQATT and SNEGSKA (reference sequence). The CDR3 has 16 residues. CDR3 bases: TGCAGTGCTAGAGATCGTAGTCAGGGGATAGGGAATGAGCAGTTCTTC. Residues: CSARDRSQGIGNEQFF.

This clonotype has only a few counts. The chain combines TRBV7-2 with TRBJ2-2; 8 positions agree with TRBD2. This CDR3 comprises 16 residues. Losses at the gene ends were 0 bases for V and 6 bases for J; bases not matched to a gene: 6. Germline V gene lookup returns CDR1 SGHTA and CDR2 FQGNSA. CDR3: CASSLAGTSSSGELFF. In DNA, the CDR3 is TGTGCCAGCAGCTTAGCAGGGACTAGTAGCTCCGGGGAGCTGTTTTTT.

In DNA, the CDR3 is TGCAGTGCCCTTACAGGGGGCGGAAACACTGAAGCTTTCTTT. Protein: CSALTGGGNTEAFF. The rearrangement uses TRBV20-1 and TRBJ1-1, with TRBD1 identical over 9 bases. Germline lookup yields CDR1 DFQATT and CDR2 SNEGSKA (reference sequence). Trimming removed 6 bases from V and 2 bases from J; junction bases left unmatched: 7. The CDR3 loop spans 14 amino acids.

In its sample, this clonotype was seen a few times. The rearrangement links TRBV4-1 to TRBJ2-6; TRBD2 aligns across 7 bases. This CDR3 contains 18 residues. Germline-derived CDR1 and CDR2 are MGHRA and YSYEKL. Germline trimming cut 4 bases from V and 1 base from J; bases unmatched to any gene: 10. The CDR3 loop reads CASSRQEAGRSGANVLTF. Written as DNA, the CDR3 is TGCGCCAGCAGCCGTCAAGAAGCGGGGCGGTCTGGGGCCAACGTCCTGACTTTC.

This chain uses TRBV7-2 with TRBJ2-1, with 7 positions matching TRBD2. V trimming: 4 bases; J trimming: 3 bases; junction bases outside the gene matches: 9. Germline lookup yields CDR1 SGHTA and CDR2 FQGNSA. The CDR3 has 16 amino acids. This chain's CDR3 is CASSSGAGPGYNEQFF. CDR3 DNA: TGTGCCAGCAGCTCCGGAGCGGGGCCAGGCTACAATGAGCAGTTCTTC.

This clonotype has just a few counts. V and J are TRBV2 and TRBJ2-3, with 11 bases identical to TRBD2. This CDR3 is built from 19 residues. Germline CDR1 and CDR2: SNHLY and FYNNEI. With V trimmed by 4 bases and J by 2 bases, 14 bases remained unmatched. The CDR3 is CASSGPTSGGLLSTDTQYF. In DNA, the CDR3 is TGTGCCAGCAGTGGGCCTACTAGCGGGGGATTACTATCCACAGATACGCAGTATTTT.

This clonotype was seen at least ten times. V usage is TRBV20-1 and J usage is TRBJ1-5; no reliable D call. CDR1 DFQATT and CDR2 SNEGSKA come from the germline V gene (reference sequence). Trimming removed 6 bases at V and 0 bases at J, with 15 bases between. There are 15 residues in the CDR3. The CDR3 sequence: CSATTVGYSNQPQHF. DNA of the CDR3: TGCAGTGCCACAACCGTAGGGTATAGCAATCAGCCCCAGCATTTT.

This clonotype was seen a few times. The rearrangement uses TRBV25-1 and TRBJ2-7, with D perhaps TRBD1 (5 bases). CDR1 MGHDK and CDR2 SYGVNS come from the germline V gene. The CDR3 has 14 residues. The ends were cut back, 3 bases at V and 2 bases at J, with 11 bases in the middle. The CDR3: CASSDGTGTYEQYF. CDR3 nucleotides: TGTGCCAGCAGTGATGGAACAGGTACCTACGAGCAGTACTTC.

V gene TRBV5-1 combines with J gene TRBJ1-1; no definite D call. The CDR3 extends over 13 amino acids. CDR1 is SGHRS and CDR2 is YFSETQ in the germline V gene. Trimming left V 1 base short and J 4 bases short, with 8 bases between. For the CDR3, the DNA is TGCGCCAGCAGCTTGATCCGGGGCACTGAAGCTTTCTTT. Translation: CASSLIRGTEAFF.

This clonotype was seen once. The chain combines TRBV7-2 with TRBJ2-3; 9 positions agree with TRBD2. V lost 0 bases and J lost 1; bases outside the gene matches: 5. Germline CDR1 reads SGHTA; CDR2 reads FQGNSA. This CDR3 comprises 17 residues. CDR3 nucleotide sequence: TGTGCCAGCAGCTTAGCGCTCCTAGCGGGACGCACAGATACGCAGTATTTT. Protein: CASSLALLAGRTDTQYF.

The chain links TRBV20-1 to TRBJ1-4; D gene uncertain. CDR1 and CDR2 (germline): DFQATT, SNEGSKA (reference sequence). V lost 3 bases to trimming and J lost 14 bases, with 34 bases between them. The CDR3 totals 18 residues. CDR3 coding DNA: TGCAGTGCTAGCTCCCCGGGAGGCCGGAATGCAGGAACAAAAGGTCTGTTTTTT. Its protein product is CSASSPGGRNAGTKGLFF.

This clonotype was recorded at least ten times. The chain employs TRBV3-1 and TRBJ1-5, with 7 bases matching TRBD1. Trimming at V came to 4 bases and at J to 3 bases, leaving 9 bases not matched to a gene. This CDR3 contains 16 residues. Germline CDR1 and CDR2: LGHDT and YNNKEL (reference sequence). CDR3 protein: CASSPGKGADNQPQHF. The CDR3 bases are TGTGCCAGCAGCCCCGGGAAGGGGGCGGACAATCAGCCCCAGCATTTT.

This clonotype was recorded at least ten times. The CDR3 nucleotides read TGTGCCTGGAGTGGGGTTCTCCCAGGTACGCAGTATTTT. This encodes CAWSGVLPGTQYF. The chain has TRBV30 and TRBJ2-3, with no clear D. Germline CDR1 is GTSNPN and CDR2 is SVGIG (reference sequence). Trimming took off 1 base at V and 8 bases at J, with 13 bases between the two ends. CDR3 size: 13 residues.